Listed below are T cell receptor beta chains from one sample, sequenced in a study of blood T cell repertoires in COVID-19. Sequencing was performed with immunoSEQ multiplex PCR; in TCRdb, only in-frame clones are kept and a portion is missing. The sample records some 140,000 clones, about 72% being singletons. Sequenced input: peripheral blood. Receptors were obtained from a man aged 60 to 75 who had recovered from COVID-19. Each CDR3 is given with its conserved first and last residue. The order of the fields is CDR3 DNA, CDR3 protein, clone size, V gene, D gene, J gene. A D gene is named only where the DNA matches it firmly. Clone size is stated in some rows and not others, as once, few, many or a class when expanded.

cdr3_nt: TGTGCCAGCAGCTTAGGCCAGGGCCGCAATGAGCAGTTCTTC
cdr3_aa: CASSLGQGRNEQFF
clone_size: few
v_call: TRBV7-2
d_call: .
j_call: TRBJ2-1

cdr3_nt: TGCGCCAGCAGCTCGCAGGGGGTCTCCGGGGAGCTGTTTTTT
cdr3_aa: CASSSQGVSGELFF
clone_size: few
v_call: TRBV5-1
d_call: TRBD1
j_call: TRBJ2-2

cdr3_nt: TGCGCCAGCAGCCAAGATTGGGGGCCGTATAGCAATCAGCCCCAGCATTTT
cdr3_aa: CASSQDWGPYSNQPQHF
clone_size: few
v_call: TRBV4-3
d_call: .
j_call: TRBJ1-5

cdr3_nt: TGTGCCAGCTGGGGCAGGGCAAATCAGCCCCAGCATTTT
cdr3_aa: CASWGRANQPQHF
clone_size: .
v_call: TRBV27
d_call: .
j_call: TRBJ1-5

cdr3_nt: TGTGCCAGCAGTTTAGTTTCCCGGGACACCGGGGAGCTGTTTTTT
cdr3_aa: CASSLVSRDTGELFF
clone_size: few
v_call: TRBV28
d_call: .
j_call: TRBJ2-2

cdr3_nt: TGTGCCACCAGCCCGCTGGACAGGGAGGGTCAGCCCCAGCATTTT
cdr3_aa: CATSPLDREGQPQHF
clone_size: .
v_call: TRBV15
d_call: TRBD1
j_call: TRBJ1-5

cdr3_nt: TGCGCCAGCAGCCAAGAGCTAGGACAGGGTTTTTTGAGACAAGAGACCCAGTACTTC
cdr3_aa: CASSQELGQGFLRQETQYF
clone_size: .
v_call: TRBV4-3
d_call: TRBD1
j_call: TRBJ2-5

cdr3_nt: TGTGCCAGCAGCTCAGAGTCGGGGGCCAACGTCCTGACTTTC
cdr3_aa: CASSSESGANVLTF
clone_size: .
v_call: TRBV11-2
d_call: .
j_call: TRBJ2-6

cdr3_nt: TGTGCCAGCAGCCAATTCTCGGGCACTGAAGCTTTCTTT
cdr3_aa: CASSQFSGTEAFF
clone_size: .
v_call: TRBV16
d_call: .
j_call: TRBJ1-1

cdr3_nt: TGTGCCAGCAGTCTGCGGACATCGGCCGGGGAGCTGTTTTTT
cdr3_aa: CASSLRTSAGELFF
clone_size: .
v_call: TRBV6-6
d_call: .
j_call: TRBJ2-2

cdr3_nt: TGTGCCAGCAGCCCCACACGGGACAGGGGAGGCGAGACCCAGTACTTC
cdr3_aa: CASSPTRDRGGETQYF
clone_size: once
v_call: TRBV9
d_call: TRBD1
j_call: TRBJ2-5

cdr3_nt: TGTGCCAGCAGCCCGTCGACAGGGGGCTACGAGCAGTACTTC
cdr3_aa: CASSPSTGGYEQYF
clone_size: .
v_call: TRBV5-5
d_call: TRBD1
j_call: TRBJ2-7

cdr3_nt: TGTGCCAGCAGCAGGACAGGGGATGGGGCCAACGTCCTGACTTTC
cdr3_aa: CASSRTGDGANVLTF
clone_size: .
v_call: TRBV4-2
d_call: TRBD1
j_call: TRBJ2-6

cdr3_nt: TGTGCCAGCAGCCGCACCGGGACAGGGATCACAGATACGCAGTATTTT
cdr3_aa: CASSRTGTGITDTQYF
clone_size: .
v_call: TRBV5-6
d_call: TRBD1
j_call: TRBJ2-3

cdr3_nt: TGTGCCTGGAGTCCCGGGACAGGGGTAGTGGGTGAGCAGTTCTTC
cdr3_aa: CAWSPGTGVVGEQFF
clone_size: .
v_call: TRBV30
d_call: TRBD1
j_call: TRBJ2-1

cdr3_nt: TGTGCCAGCAGCGACTCGGGGAATCAGCCCCAGCATTTT
cdr3_aa: CASSDSGNQPQHF
clone_size: .
v_call: TRBV7-9
d_call: .
j_call: TRBJ1-5

cdr3_nt: TGTGCCAGCACCCCCGGGACAGGGAGGGGAACTAATGAAAAACTGTTTTTT
cdr3_aa: CASTPGTGRGTNEKLFF
clone_size: .
v_call: TRBV6-4
d_call: TRBD1
j_call: TRBJ1-4

cdr3_nt: TGTGCCACCAGTGACCCTCTACAGGGATCGAGTGGGGCCAACGTCCTGACTTTC
cdr3_aa: CATSDPLQGSSGANVLTF
clone_size: .
v_call: TRBV24-1
d_call: .
j_call: TRBJ2-6

cdr3_nt: TGTGCCACCAGCAGGGGACTCCTTGATGAGCAGTTCTTC
cdr3_aa: CATSRGLLDEQFF
clone_size: .
v_call: TRBV15
d_call: .
j_call: TRBJ2-1

cdr3_nt: TGTGCCAGTAGTAATGGACTAGCGGTTCAGGGTACGCAGTATTTT
cdr3_aa: CASSNGLAVQGTQYF
clone_size: .
v_call: TRBV19
d_call: TRBD2
j_call: TRBJ2-3

cdr3_nt: TGCGCCAGCACACGCGGGGCGAGCACAGATACGCAGTATTTT
cdr3_aa: CASTRGASTDTQYF
clone_size: .
v_call: TRBV10-2
d_call: .
j_call: TRBJ2-3

cdr3_nt: TGTGCCAGCAGCTTGGCCGGGGAAACTAACTATGGCTACACCTTC
cdr3_aa: CASSLAGETNYGYTF
clone_size: .
v_call: TRBV7-2
d_call: .
j_call: TRBJ1-2

cdr3_nt: TGCAGCGTTCAGAACAGTGAAGAGACCCAGTACTTC
cdr3_aa: CSVQNSEETQYF
clone_size: .
v_call: TRBV29-1
d_call: .
j_call: TRBJ2-5

cdr3_nt: TGTGCCAGCAGTCCCCAGACAGCCTCCTACGAGCAGTACTTC
cdr3_aa: CASSPQTASYEQYF
clone_size: .
v_call: TRBV27
d_call: .
j_call: TRBJ2-7

cdr3_nt: TGTGCCAGCAGCTTCACAGGGTATTCTGAGACCCAGTACTTC
cdr3_aa: CASSFTGYSETQYF
clone_size: few
v_call: TRBV11-2
d_call: .
j_call: TRBJ2-5

cdr3_nt: TGTGCCAGCAGCTTTTACGGGGGGTTTTACTACGAGCAGTACTTC
cdr3_aa: CASSFYGGFYYEQYF
clone_size: .
v_call: TRBV7-2
d_call: TRBD2
j_call: TRBJ2-7

cdr3_nt: TGTGCCAGCAGCCCAGGGGTCCTGTCTATGAACACTGAAGCTTTCTTT
cdr3_aa: CASSPGVLSMNTEAFF
clone_size: .
v_call: TRBV7-9
d_call: .
j_call: TRBJ1-1

cdr3_nt: TGTGCCAGCAGTCTAGCGGGGGGGCCGGATACGCAGTATTTT
cdr3_aa: CASSLAGGPDTQYF
clone_size: .
v_call: TRBV6-6
d_call: TRBD2
j_call: TRBJ2-3

cdr3_nt: TGTGCCAGCAGCTCCCCCAGGGACAGGGCTGGCGGGGAGCTGTTTTTT
cdr3_aa: CASSSPRDRAGGELFF
clone_size: .
v_call: TRBV7-8
d_call: TRBD1
j_call: TRBJ2-2

cdr3_nt: TGTGCCAGTATGTTTGGCAGGGGGCACTATGGCTACACCTTC
cdr3_aa: CASMFGRGHYGYTF
clone_size: .
v_call: TRBV19
d_call: TRBD1
j_call: TRBJ1-2

cdr3_nt: TGCGCCAGCAGCCGCTCCTTTCAGGGGACCACTGAAGCTTTCTTT
cdr3_aa: CASSRSFQGTTEAFF
clone_size: once
v_call: TRBV4-3
d_call: .
j_call: TRBJ1-1

cdr3_nt: TGTGCCAGCAGCCCCGTCGGGGGAGACTCCTACGAGCAGTACTTC
cdr3_aa: CASSPVGGDSYEQYF
clone_size: .
v_call: TRBV7-3
d_call: .
j_call: TRBJ2-7

cdr3_nt: TGTGCCAGCAGTAGCGCCGGGACAGTCACCTTGGGAGGGGAGCTGTTTTTT
cdr3_aa: CASSSAGTVTLGGELFF
clone_size: .
v_call: TRBV3-1/TRBV3-2
d_call: TRBD1
j_call: TRBJ2-2

cdr3_nt: TGTGCTAGTGGTTTGGTACCTACAGGGGTCGGTACTGCCTTTGAAGCTTTCTTT
cdr3_aa: CASGLVPTGVGTAFEAFF
clone_size: few
v_call: TRBV12-5
d_call: TRBD1
j_call: TRBJ1-1

cdr3_nt: TGTGCCTGGAGTTTCCTAGCGGGGAAAGATACGCAGTATTTT
cdr3_aa: CAWSFLAGKDTQYF
clone_size: .
v_call: TRBV30
d_call: TRBD2
j_call: TRBJ2-3

cdr3_nt: TGTGCCAGCAGCCAAAGGACAGGGGGCTACAATGAGCAGTTCTTC
cdr3_aa: CASSQRTGGYNEQFF
clone_size: once
v_call: TRBV4-2
d_call: TRBD1
j_call: TRBJ2-1

cdr3_nt: TGTGCCAGCAGTGGACAGGGGAGCTCCTATAATTCACCCCTCCACTTT
cdr3_aa: CASSGQGSSYNSPLHF
clone_size: .
v_call: TRBV6-1
d_call: TRBD1
j_call: TRBJ1-6

cdr3_nt: TGTGCCAGTAGTATAGGACAGCATGGGAATCAGCCCCAGCATTTT
cdr3_aa: CASSIGQHGNQPQHF
clone_size: .
v_call: TRBV19
d_call: .
j_call: TRBJ1-5

cdr3_nt: TGTGCCGCGGGACAGGGGGCCTCGAACACCGGGGAGCTGTTTTTT
cdr3_aa: CAAGQGASNTGELFF
clone_size: .
v_call: TRBV6-5
d_call: TRBD1
j_call: TRBJ2-2

cdr3_nt: TGTGCCAGCAGCCCTTCGGACTATAACTATGGCTACACCTTC
cdr3_aa: CASSPSDYNYGYTF
clone_size: .
v_call: TRBV9
d_call: .
j_call: TRBJ1-2

cdr3_nt: TGTGCCAGTACAGACAGGGCTACTAACTATGGCTACACCTTC
cdr3_aa: CASTDRATNYGYTF
clone_size: .
v_call: TRBV19
d_call: TRBD1
j_call: TRBJ1-2

cdr3_nt: TGTGCCAGCAGCTTAAAGCCAGGCCTTGAAGCTTTCTTT
cdr3_aa: CASSLKPGLEAFF
clone_size: .
v_call: TRBV7-3
d_call: .
j_call: TRBJ1-1

cdr3_nt: TGTGCCAGCAGCCCCCGGGGGTACCCATCAGATACGCAGTATTTT
cdr3_aa: CASSPRGYPSDTQYF
clone_size: .
v_call: TRBV3-1/TRBV3-2
d_call: .
j_call: TRBJ2-3

cdr3_nt: TGTGCCAGTAGTAAGGACATCCATAATTCACCCCTCCACTTT
cdr3_aa: CASSKDIHNSPLHF
clone_size: .
v_call: TRBV19
d_call: .
j_call: TRBJ1-6

cdr3_nt: TGTGCCAGCAGTTACGGGGCAGGTCGGGAGACCCAGTACTTC
cdr3_aa: CASSYGAGRETQYF
clone_size: once
v_call: TRBV6-5
d_call: .
j_call: TRBJ2-5

cdr3_nt: TGTGCCAGCACCCGACAGCCCTCCTACGAGCAGTACTTC
cdr3_aa: CASTRQPSYEQYF
clone_size: .
v_call: TRBV11-2
d_call: .
j_call: TRBJ2-7

cdr3_nt: TGCGCCAGCAGCCAAGGTGGCCAGGGCACTAGCACAGATACGCAGTATTTT
cdr3_aa: CASSQGGQGTSTDTQYF
clone_size: .
v_call: TRBV4-3
d_call: .
j_call: TRBJ2-3